A single sample is the source of the 2 T cell receptor beta chains below, sequenced in a study of CD8 T cells in Susac syndrome. The RNA input was roughly 0.45 to 1 ug, and it was reverse transcribed with random hexamers. TCRdb analysed the immunoSEQ multiplex PCR reads with MiXCR anew, one entry per CDR3 protein. The data show tens of thousands of distinct CDR3 sequences, approximately 93% seen once. The sample comprised CD4+ T cells from PBMCs. These receptors originate from a human donor with Susac syndrome.

In the case of this clonotype: Its ends do not fully match the called genes, so a read error is possible. The rearrangement links TRBV7-7 to TRBJ2-1, with TRBD2 matching over 9 bases. The germline CDR1 and CDR2 sequences are SSHAT and FNYEAQ (reference sequence). This CDR3 region has 16 residues. The DNA for the CDR3 is TGTGCTAGCAGCTTAGCGGGGGCAGGGTCAAACAATGAGCAGTTCTTC. Translation gives CASSLAGAGSNNEQFF.

V is TRBV7-3 and J is TRBJ2-6, with D unresolved. Germline V gene lookup returns CDR1 SGHTA and CDR2 FQGTGA. Trimming pared 1 base from V and 2 bases from J, leaving 12 bases between. CDR3 length: 17 amino acids. The CDR3, as DNA: TGTGCCAGCAGCTTAATGGGTGGGCTAACTGGGGCCAACGTCCTGACTTTC. Its protein is CASSLMGGLTGANVLTF.